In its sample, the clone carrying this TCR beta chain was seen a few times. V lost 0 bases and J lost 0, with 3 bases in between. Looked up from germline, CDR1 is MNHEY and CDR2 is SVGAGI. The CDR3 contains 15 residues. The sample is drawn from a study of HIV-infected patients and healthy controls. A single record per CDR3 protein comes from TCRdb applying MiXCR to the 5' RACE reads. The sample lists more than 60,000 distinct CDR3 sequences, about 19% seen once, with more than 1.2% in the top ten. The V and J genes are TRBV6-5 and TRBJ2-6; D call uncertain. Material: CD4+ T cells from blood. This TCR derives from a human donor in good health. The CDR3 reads CASSYSFSGANVLTF. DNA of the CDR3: TGTGCCAGCAGTTACTCGTTCTCTGGGGCCAACGTCCTGACTTTC.